Listed here is a single T cell receptor (beta chain). The antigen is unknown. These newly diagnosed stage II-IVA oral cavity squamous cell carcinoma patients had no prior systemic or radiation treatment. This sample is part of a study of neoadjuvant anti-PD-1 for oral cavity cancer. Study-level information: Around day 43, patients without progression received a fourth nivolumab dose before surgery.

Only in-frame clones appear in the TCRdb table, and some are missing; sequencing was by immunoSEQ multiplex PCR. The table records 13,000 to 15,000 clones, about two thirds of them present only once. Study-level points and caveats: Only a few patients per response group were TCR-analyzed; validation needed.

This clonotype originated in a person aged 35-79 years with oral cavity squamous cell carcinoma. The material sequenced was PBMCs, taken before nivolumab (anti-PD-1) treatment.

In DNA form, the CDR3 reads TGCGCCAGCAGCACGGGGGACACCAGCATAACCTACGAGCAGTACTTC. This codes for CASSTGDTSITYEQYF. The chain joins TRBV5-1 to TRBJ2-7; the D call may be TRBD1 or TRBD2 (6 bases each). V gave up 4 bases and J gave up 2 bases, with 19 bases separating them. The CDR3 runs 16 residues. The V gene's germline CDR1 is SGHRS and CDR2 YFSETQ.